The sequence of this TCR beta chain was determined in a study of blood T cell repertoires in COVID-19. Measured with immunoSEQ multiplex PCR; TCRdb has only the in-frame clones, and not every one. The table lists fewer than 400,000 clones, around 87% of them singletons. The CDR3 has 14 amino acids. Germline CDR1 is SGHTA and CDR2 is FQGNSA. V lost 1 base and J lost 7, with 8 bases in between. V gene TRBV7-2 combines with J gene TRBJ1-6; the D gene is possibly TRBD1 (6 bases). The TCR was taken from a human donor in a cohort sampled during active COVID-19. The sample consisted of peripheral blood. CDR3 nucleotide sequence: TGTGCCAGCAGCTTAGTACAGGGAAATTCACCCCTCCACTTT. Translating gives CASSLVQGNSPLHF.